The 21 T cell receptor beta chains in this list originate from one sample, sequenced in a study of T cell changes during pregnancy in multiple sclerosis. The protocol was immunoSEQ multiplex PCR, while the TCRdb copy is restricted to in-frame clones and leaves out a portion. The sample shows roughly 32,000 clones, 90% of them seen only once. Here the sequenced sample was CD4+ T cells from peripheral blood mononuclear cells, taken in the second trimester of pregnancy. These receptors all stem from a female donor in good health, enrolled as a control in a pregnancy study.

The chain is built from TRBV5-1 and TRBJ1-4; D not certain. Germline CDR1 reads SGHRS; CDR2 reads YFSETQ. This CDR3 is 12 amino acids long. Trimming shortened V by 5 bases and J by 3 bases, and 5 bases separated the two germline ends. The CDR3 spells CASSFSNEKLFF. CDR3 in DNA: TGCGCCAGCAGTTTCTCTAATGAAAAACTGTTTTTT.

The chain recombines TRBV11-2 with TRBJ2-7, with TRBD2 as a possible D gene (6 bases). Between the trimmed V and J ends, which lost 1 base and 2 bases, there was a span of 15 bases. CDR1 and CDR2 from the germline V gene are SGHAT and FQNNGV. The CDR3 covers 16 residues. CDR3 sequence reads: CASSLGPGVTPYEQYF. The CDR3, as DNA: TGTGCCAGCAGCTTAGGTCCGGGGGTCACTCCCTACGAGCAGTACTTC. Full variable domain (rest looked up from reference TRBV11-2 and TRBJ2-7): EAGVAQSPRYKIIEKRQSVAFWCNPISGHATLYWYQQILGQGPKLLIQFQNNGVVDDSQLPKDRFSAERLKGVDSTLKIQPAKLEDSAVYLCASSLGPGVTPYEQYFGPGTRLTVT.

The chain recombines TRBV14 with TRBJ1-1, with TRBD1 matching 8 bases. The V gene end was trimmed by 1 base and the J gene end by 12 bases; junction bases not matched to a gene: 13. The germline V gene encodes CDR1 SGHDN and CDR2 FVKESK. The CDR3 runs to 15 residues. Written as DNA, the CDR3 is TGTGCCAGCAGCCAAGTAGGACAGGGAGGGTCGGAAACTTTCTTT. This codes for CASSQVGQGGSETFF.

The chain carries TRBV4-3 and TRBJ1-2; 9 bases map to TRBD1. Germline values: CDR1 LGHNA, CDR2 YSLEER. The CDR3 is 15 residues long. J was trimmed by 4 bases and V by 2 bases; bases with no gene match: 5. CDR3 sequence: CASSQTPTGGYGYTF. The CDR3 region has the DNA TGCGCCAGCAGCCAAACCCCGACAGGGGGCTATGGCTACACCTTC.

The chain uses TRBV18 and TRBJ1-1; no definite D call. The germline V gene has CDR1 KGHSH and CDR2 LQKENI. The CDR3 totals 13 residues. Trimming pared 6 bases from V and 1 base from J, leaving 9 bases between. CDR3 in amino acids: CASSSGENTEAFF. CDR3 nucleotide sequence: TGTGCCAGCTCCTCCGGGGAGAACACTGAAGCTTTCTTT.

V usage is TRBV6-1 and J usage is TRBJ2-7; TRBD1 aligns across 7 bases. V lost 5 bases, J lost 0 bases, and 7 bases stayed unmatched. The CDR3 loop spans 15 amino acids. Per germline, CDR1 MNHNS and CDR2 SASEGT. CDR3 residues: CASSKTGTVSYEQYF. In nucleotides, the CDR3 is TGTGCCAGCAGTAAAACCGGGACAGTCTCCTACGAGCAGTACTTC.

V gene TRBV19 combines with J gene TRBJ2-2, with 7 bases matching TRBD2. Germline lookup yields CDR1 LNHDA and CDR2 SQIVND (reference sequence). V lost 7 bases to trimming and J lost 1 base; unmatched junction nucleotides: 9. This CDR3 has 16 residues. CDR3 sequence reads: CASTSRTRMNTGELFF. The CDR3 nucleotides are TGTGCCAGTACCAGCAGGACTAGGATGAACACCGGGGAGCTGTTTTTT.

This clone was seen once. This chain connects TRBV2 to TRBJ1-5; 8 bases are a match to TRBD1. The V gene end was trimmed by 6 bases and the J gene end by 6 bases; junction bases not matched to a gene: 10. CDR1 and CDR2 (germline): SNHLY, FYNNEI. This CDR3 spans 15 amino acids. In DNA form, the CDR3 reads TGTGCCAGCAGGAAAACAGGGGGAATGGTTCAGCCCCAGCATTTT. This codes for CASRKTGGMVQPQHF.

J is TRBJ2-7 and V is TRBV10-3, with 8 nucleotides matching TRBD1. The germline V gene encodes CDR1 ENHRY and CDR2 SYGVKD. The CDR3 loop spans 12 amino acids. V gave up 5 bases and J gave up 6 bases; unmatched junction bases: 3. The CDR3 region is CAISSGTGEQYF. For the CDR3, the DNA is TGTGCCATCAGTAGTGGGACAGGCGAGCAGTACTTC.

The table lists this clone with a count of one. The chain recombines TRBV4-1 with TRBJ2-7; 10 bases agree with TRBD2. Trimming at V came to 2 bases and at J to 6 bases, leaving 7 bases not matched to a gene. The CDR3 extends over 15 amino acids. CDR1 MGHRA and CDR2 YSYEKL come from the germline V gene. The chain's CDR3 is CASSQLAGAISEQYF. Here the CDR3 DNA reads TGCGCCAGCAGCCAACTAGCGGGGGCTATCAGCGAGCAGTACTTC.

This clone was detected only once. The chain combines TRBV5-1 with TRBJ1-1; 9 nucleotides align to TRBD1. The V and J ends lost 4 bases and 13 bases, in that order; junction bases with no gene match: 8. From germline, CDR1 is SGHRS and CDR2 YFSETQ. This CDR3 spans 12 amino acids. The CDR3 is CASSATTGGLFF. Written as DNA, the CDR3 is TGCGCCAGCAGCGCTACGACAGGGGGTCTTTTCTTT.

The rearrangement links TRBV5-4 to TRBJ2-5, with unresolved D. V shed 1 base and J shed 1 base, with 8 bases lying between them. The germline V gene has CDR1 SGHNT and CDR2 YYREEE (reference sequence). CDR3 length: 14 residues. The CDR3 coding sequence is TGTGCCAGCAGCTTGAGTACAGTCCAAGAGACCCAGTACTTC. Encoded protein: CASSLSTVQETQYF.

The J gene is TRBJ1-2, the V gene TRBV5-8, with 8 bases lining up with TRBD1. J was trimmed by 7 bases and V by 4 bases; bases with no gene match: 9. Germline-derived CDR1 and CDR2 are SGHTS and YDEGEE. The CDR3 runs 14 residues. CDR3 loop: CASSRTGWNGGYTF. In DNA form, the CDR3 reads TGTGCCAGCAGCCGGACAGGGTGGAACGGTGGCTACACCTTC.

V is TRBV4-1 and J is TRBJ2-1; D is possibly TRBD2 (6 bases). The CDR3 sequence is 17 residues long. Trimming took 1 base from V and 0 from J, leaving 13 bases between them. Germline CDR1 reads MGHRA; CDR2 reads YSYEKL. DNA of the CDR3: TGCGCCAGCAGCCAAGGCTTTAGCGGAAGCTCCTACAATGAGCAGTTCTTC. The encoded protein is CASSQGFSGSSYNEQFF.

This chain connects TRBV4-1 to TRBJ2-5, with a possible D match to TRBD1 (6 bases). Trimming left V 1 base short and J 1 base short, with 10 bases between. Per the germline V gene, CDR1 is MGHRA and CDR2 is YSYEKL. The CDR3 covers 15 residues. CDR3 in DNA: TGCGCCAGCAGCCAAGTCCAGGGGTCCCAAGAGACCCAGTACTTC. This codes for CASSQVQGSQETQYF.

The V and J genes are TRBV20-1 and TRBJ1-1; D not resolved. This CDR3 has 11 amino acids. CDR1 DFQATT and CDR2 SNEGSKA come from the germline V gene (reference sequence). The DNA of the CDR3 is TGCAGCGCCGCCGGGAGGACTGAAGCTTTCTTT. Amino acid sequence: CSAAGRTEAFF.

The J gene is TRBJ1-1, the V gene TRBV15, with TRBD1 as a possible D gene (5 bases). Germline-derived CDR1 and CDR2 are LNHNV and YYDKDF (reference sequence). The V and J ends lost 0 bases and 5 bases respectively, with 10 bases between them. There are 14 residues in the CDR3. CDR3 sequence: CATSRDLQGTEAFF. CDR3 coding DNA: TGTGCCACCAGCAGAGATCTGCAGGGAACTGAAGCTTTCTTT.

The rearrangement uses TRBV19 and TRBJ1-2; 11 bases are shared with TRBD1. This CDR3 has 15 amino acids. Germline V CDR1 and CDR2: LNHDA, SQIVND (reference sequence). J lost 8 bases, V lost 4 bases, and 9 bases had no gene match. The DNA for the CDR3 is TGTGCCAGTAGTACTCCGGGACAGGGGGTGCGGGGCTACACCTTC. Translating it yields CASSTPGQGVRGYTF. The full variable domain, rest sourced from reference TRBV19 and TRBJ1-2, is DGGITQSPKYLFRKEGQNVTLSCEQNLNHDAMYWYRQDPGQGLRLIYYSQIVNDFQKGDIAEGYSVSREKKESFPLTVTSAQKNPTAFYLCASSTPGQGVRGYTFGSGTRLTVV.

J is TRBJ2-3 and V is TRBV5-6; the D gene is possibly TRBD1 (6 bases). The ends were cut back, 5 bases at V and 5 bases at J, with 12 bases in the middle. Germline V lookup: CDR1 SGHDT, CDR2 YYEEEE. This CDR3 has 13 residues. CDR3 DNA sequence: TGTGCCAGCAGTCTCGCAGGGGTAGATACGCAGTATTTT. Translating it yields CASSLAGVDTQYF.

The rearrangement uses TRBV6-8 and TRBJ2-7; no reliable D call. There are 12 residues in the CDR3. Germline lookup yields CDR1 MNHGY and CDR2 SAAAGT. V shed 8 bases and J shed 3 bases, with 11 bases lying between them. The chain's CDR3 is CASFLPYYEQYF. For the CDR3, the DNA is TGTGCCAGCTTTTTACCCTACTACGAGCAGTACTTC.

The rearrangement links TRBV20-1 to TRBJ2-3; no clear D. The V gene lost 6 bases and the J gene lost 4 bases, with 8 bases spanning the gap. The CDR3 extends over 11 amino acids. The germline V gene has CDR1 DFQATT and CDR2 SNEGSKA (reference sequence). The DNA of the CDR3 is TGCAGTGCCAGTTCCCCAGATACGCAGTATTTT. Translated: CSASSPDTQYF.